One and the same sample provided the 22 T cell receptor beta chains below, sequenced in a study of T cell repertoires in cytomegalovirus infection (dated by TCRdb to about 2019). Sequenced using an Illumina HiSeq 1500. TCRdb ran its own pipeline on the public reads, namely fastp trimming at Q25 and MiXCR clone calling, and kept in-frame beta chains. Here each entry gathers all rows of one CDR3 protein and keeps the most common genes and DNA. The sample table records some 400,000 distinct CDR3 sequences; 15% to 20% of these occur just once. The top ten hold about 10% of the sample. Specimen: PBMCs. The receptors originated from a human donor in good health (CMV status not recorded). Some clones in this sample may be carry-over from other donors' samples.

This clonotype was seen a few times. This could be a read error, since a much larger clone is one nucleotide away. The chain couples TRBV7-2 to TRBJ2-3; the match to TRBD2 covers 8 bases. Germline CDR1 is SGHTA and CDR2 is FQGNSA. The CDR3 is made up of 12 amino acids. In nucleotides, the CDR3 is TGTGCCGGAGCGGGGGACACAGATACGAAGTATTTT. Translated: CAGAGDTDTKYF.

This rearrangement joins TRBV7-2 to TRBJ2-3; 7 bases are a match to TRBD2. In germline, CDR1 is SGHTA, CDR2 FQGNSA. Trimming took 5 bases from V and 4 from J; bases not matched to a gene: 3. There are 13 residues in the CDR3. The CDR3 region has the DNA TGTGCCAGCAGCCGGGGGGTATCAGATACGCAGTATTTT. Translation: CASSRGVSDTQYF.

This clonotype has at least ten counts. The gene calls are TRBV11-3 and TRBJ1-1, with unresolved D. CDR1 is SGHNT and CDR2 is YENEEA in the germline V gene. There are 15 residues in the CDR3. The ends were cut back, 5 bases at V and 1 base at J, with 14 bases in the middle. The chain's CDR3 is CASSPRGGKNTEAFF. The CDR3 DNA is TGTGCCAGCAGCCCGCGGGGAGGAAAGAACACTGAAGCTTTCTTT.

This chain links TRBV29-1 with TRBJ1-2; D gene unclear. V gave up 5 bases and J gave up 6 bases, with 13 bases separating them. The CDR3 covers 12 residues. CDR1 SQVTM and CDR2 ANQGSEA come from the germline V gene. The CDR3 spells CSVLGYVNGYTF. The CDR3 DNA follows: TGCAGCGTTTTGGGTTACGTGAATGGCTACACCTTC.

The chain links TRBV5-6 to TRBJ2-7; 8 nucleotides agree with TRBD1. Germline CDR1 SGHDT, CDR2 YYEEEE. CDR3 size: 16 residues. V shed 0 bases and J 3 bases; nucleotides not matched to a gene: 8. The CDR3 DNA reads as TGTGCCAGCAGCTTGGGGACAGGGATTGGCTACTACGAGCAGTACTTC. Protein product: CASSLGTGIGYYEQYF.

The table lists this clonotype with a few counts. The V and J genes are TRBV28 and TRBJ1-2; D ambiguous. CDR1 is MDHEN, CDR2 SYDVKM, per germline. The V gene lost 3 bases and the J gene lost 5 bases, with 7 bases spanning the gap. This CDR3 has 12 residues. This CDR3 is CASSFTAYGYTF. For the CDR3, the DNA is TGTGCCAGCAGTTTCACCGCTTATGGCTACACCTTC.

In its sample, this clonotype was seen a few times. CDR3 sequence: CASSSRGSTDTQYF. The CDR3 DNA is TGTGCCAGCAGCTCCCGGGGGAGCACAGATACGCAGTATTTT. V gene TRBV7-9 combines with J gene TRBJ2-3, with D possibly being TRBD2 (6 bases). The V gene's germline CDR1 is SEHNR and CDR2 FQNEAQ (reference sequence). V lost 4 bases, J lost 0 bases, and 8 bases lay in between. This CDR3 has 14 amino acids.

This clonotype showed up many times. The CDR3 coding sequence is TGTGCCAGCAGCTTAATCTTAAACACTGAAGCTTTCTTT. This translates into CASSLILNTEAFF. V gene TRBV12-3 or TRBV12-4 combines with J gene TRBJ1-1; D unresolved. The CDR3 sequence is 13 residues long. V was pared by 6 bases and J by 2 bases, with 10 bases between.

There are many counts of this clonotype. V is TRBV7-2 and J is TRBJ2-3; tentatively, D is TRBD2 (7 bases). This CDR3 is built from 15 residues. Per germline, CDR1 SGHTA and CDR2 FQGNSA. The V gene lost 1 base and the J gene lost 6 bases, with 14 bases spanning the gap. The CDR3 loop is CASSLDGGRRDTQYF. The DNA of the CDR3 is TGTGCCAGCAGCTTAGACGGGGGGCGCCGGGATACGCAGTATTTT.

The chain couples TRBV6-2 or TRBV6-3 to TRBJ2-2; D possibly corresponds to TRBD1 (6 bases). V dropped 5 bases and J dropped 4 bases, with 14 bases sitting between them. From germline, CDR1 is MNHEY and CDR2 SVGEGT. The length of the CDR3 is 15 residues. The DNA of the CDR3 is TGTGCCAGCAGTCTCCAGGGGCAGTTCACCGGGGAGCTGTTTTTT. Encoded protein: CASSLQGQFTGELFF.

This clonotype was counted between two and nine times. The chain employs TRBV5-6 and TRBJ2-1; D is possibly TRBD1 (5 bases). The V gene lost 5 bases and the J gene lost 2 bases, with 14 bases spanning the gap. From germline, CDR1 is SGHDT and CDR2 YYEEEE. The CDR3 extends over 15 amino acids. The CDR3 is CASSLDREAYNEQFF. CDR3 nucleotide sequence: TGTGCCAGCAGTTTAGACAGAGAAGCCTACAATGAGCAGTTCTTC. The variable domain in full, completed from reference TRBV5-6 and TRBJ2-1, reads DAGVTQSPTHLIKTRGQQVTLRCSPKSGHDTVSWYQQALGQGPQFIFQYYEEEERQRGNFPDRFSGHQFPNYSSELNVNALLLGDSALYLCASSLDREAYNEQFFGPGTRLTVL.

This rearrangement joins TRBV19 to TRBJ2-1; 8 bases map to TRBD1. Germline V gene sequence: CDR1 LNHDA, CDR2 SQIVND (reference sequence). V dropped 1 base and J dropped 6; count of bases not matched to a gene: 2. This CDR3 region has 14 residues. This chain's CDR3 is CASSIVGQANEQFF. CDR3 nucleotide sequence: TGTGCCAGTAGTATAGTGGGACAGGCCAATGAGCAGTTCTTC.

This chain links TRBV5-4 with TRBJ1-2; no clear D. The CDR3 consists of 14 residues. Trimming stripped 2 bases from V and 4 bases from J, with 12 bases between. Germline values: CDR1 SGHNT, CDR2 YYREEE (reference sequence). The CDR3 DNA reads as TGTGCCAGCAGCTTCGGTAGCCCGGGCTATGGCTACACCTTC. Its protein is CASSFGSPGYGYTF. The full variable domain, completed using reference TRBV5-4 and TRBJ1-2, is ETGVTQSPTHLIKTRGQQVTLRCSSQSGHNTVSWYQQALGQGPQFIFQYYREEENGRGNFPPRFSGLQFPNYSSELNVNALELDDSALYLCASSFGSPGYGYTFGSGTRLTVV.

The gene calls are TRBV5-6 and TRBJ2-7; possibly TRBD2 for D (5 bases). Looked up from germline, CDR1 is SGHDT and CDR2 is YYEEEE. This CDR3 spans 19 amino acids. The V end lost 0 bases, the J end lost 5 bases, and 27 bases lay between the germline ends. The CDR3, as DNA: TGTGCCAGCAGCTTGGATGACATCTTTGCGGGCCGAGGAAGGGACGAGCAGTACTTC. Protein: CASSLDDIFAGRGRDEQYF. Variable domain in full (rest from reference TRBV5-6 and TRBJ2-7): DAGVTQSPTHLIKTRGQQVTLRCSPKSGHDTVSWYQQALGQGPQFIFQYYEEEERQRGNFPDRFSGHQFPNYSSELNVNALLLGDSALYLCASSLDDIFAGRGRDEQYFGPGTRLTVT.

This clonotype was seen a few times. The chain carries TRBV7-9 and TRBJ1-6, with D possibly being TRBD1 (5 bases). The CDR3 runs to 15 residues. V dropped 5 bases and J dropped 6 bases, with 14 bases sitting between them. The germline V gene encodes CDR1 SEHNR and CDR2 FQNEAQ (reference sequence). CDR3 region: CASSLRDGINSPLHF. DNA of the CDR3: TGTGCCAGCAGCCTGAGGGACGGTATTAATTCACCCCTCCACTTT. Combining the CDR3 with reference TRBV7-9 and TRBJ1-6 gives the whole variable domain DTGVSQNPRHKITKRGQNVTFRCDPISEHNRLYWYRQTLGQGPEFLTYFQNEAQLEKSRLLSDRFSAERPKGSFSTLEIQRTEQGDSAMYLCASSLRDGINSPLHFGNGTRLTVT.

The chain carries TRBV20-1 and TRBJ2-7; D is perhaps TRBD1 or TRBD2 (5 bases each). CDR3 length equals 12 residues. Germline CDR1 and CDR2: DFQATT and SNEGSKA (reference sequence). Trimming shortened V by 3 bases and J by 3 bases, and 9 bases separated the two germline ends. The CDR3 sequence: CSASWDHYEQYF. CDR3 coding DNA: TGCAGTGCTAGCTGGGACCACTACGAGCAGTACTTC.

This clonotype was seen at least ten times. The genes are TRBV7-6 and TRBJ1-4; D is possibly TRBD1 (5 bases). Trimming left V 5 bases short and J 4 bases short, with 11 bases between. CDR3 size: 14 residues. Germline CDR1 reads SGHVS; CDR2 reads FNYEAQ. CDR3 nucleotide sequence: TGTGCCAGCAGCCCGGGACGGGTTAATGAAAAACTGTTTTTT. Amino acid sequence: CASSPGRVNEKLFF.

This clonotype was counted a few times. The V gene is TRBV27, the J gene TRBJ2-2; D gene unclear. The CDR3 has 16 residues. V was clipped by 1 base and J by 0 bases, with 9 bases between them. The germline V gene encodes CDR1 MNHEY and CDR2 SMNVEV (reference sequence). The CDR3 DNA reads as TGTGCCAGCAGTTTATTTGGGGTCGCGAACACCGGGGAGCTGTTTTTT. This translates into CASSLFGVANTGELFF.

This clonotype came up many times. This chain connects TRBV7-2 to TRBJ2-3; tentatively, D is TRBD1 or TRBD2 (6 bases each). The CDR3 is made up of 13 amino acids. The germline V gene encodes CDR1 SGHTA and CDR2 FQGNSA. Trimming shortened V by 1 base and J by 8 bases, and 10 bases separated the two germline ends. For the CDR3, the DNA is TGTGCCAGCAGCTTAGTAGGGGGGCCTACGCAGTATTTT. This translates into CASSLVGGPTQYF.

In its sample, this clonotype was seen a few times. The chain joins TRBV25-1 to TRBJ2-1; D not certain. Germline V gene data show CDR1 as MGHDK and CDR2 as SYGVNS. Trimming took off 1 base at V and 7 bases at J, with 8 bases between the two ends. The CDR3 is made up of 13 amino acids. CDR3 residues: CASSEFGMNEQFF. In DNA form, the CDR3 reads TGTGCCAGCAGTGAATTTGGTATGAATGAGCAGTTCTTC.

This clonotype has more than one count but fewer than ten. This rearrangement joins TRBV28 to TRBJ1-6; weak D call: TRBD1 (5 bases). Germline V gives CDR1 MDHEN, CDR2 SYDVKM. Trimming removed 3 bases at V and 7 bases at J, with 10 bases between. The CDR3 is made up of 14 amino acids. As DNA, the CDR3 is TGTGCCAGCAGTTTTCTGGGGGGGAATTCACCCCTCCACTTT. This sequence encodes CASSFLGGNSPLHF.

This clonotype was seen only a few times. The CDR3 loop is CASSPGQGRMNTEAFF. In nucleotides, the CDR3 is TGTGCCAGCTCACCCGGACAGGGGAGGATGAACACTGAAGCTTTCTTT. The chain uses TRBV18 and TRBJ1-1, with 9 bases fitting TRBD1. The germline V gene has CDR1 KGHSH and CDR2 LQKENI. V dropped 3 bases and J dropped 0; count of bases not matched to a gene: 5. This CDR3 region has 16 residues.